Listed below are T cell receptor beta chains from one sample, sequenced in a study of blood T cell repertoires in COVID-19. Some clones are missing from TCRdb's copy, which holds only in-frame ones; the method was immunoSEQ multiplex PCR. The sample includes about 250,000 clones, over 70% seen only once; the top ten take around 7.9%. Sequenced: peripheral blood. These receptor sequences come from a man aged 40-50 years with active or convalescent COVID-19. CDR3s include the opening cysteine and the closing phenylalanine or tryptophan. The D gene is left open where the match is weak. Not all rows give a size; the values are once, few, many and, for expanded clones, a class.

clone_size	d_call	j_call	v_call	cdr3_aa	cdr3_nt
-	-	TRBJ1-6	TRBV7-9	CASSFDTTSGNSPLHF	TGTGCCAGCAGCTTTGACACCACCTCGGGGAATTCACCCCTCCACTTT
-	TRBD1	TRBJ1-5	TRBV7-9	CASSLEVSGTGNPQPQHF	TGTGCCAGCAGCTTAGAGGTTTCCGGGACAGGGAATCCACAGCCCCAGCATTTT
once	TRBD1	TRBJ2-1	TRBV18	CASSRTGVPHNEQFF	TGTGCCAGCTCACGGACAGGGGTTCCCCACAATGAGCAGTTCTTC
-	TRBD1	TRBJ1-5	TRBV6-5	CASRRQGTQPQHF	TGTGCCAGCAGGAGACAGGGGACGCAGCCCCAGCATTTT
-	TRBD1	TRBJ2-2	TRBV3-1/TRBV3-2	CASSPWDRANTGELFF	TGTGCCAGCAGCCCCTGGGACAGAGCGAACACCGGGGAGCTGTTTTTT
-	-	TRBJ1-1	TRBV15	CATSGDRGERAFF	TGTGCCACCAGCGGAGACCGGGGGGAGAGAGCTTTCTTT
-	-	TRBJ2-1	TRBV19	CATVSESSYNEQFF	TGTGCCACCGTTAGCGAAAGCTCCTACAATGAGCAGTTCTTC
few	TRBD2	TRBJ2-1	TRBV3-1/TRBV3-2	CASSFSGANEQFF	TGTGCCAGCAGCTTTAGCGGGGCCAATGAGCAGTTCTTC
-	-	TRBJ1-2	TRBV29-1	CSVGTRLVYGYTF	TGCAGCGTTGGTACAAGACTTGTCTATGGCTACACCTTC
-	-	TRBJ1-4	TRBV30	CAWSTNFREKLFF	TGTGCCTGGAGTACAAACTTCAGGGAAAAACTGTTTTTT
once	-	TRBJ1-2	TRBV16	CASSQSAGEVGYTF	TGTGCCAGCAGCCAATCGGCAGGGGAAGTTGGCTACACCTTC
-	-	TRBJ2-7	TRBV24-1	CATSDSTGLTGEQYF	TGTGCCACCAGTGATTCGACAGGCCTGACCGGCGAGCAGTACTTC
-	-	TRBJ1-6	TRBV7-2	CASSPRPGGGFNSPLHF	TGTGCCAGCTCGCCCCGGCCGGGGGGCGGATTTAATTCACCCCTCCACTTT
-	TRBD1	TRBJ2-2	TRBV10-3	CATGTGNTGELFF	TGTGCCACCGGGACAGGAAACACCGGGGAGCTGTTTTTT
-	-	TRBJ1-3	TRBV30	CASNPGGNTIYF	TGTGCCTCCAACCCGGGGGGAAACACCATATATTTT
-	TRBD1	TRBJ1-2	TRBV5-5	CASSPAGGWVYGYTF	TGTGCCAGCAGCCCGGCAGGGGGATGGGTCTATGGCTACACCTTC
once	-	TRBJ2-2	TRBV19	CASSMQGGNGELFF	TGTGCCAGTAGTATGCAGGGGGGTAACGGGGAGCTGTTTTTT
-	-	TRBJ1-1	TRBV11-3	CASSLSQKNTEAFF	TGTGCCAGCAGCCTTTCACAGAAGAACACTGAAGCTTTCTTT
-	-	TRBJ2-4	TRBV2	CASGEQRDIQYF	TGTGCCAGCGGTGAACAGAGGGACATTCAGTACTTC
-	-	TRBJ1-1	TRBV5-1	CASSLAGVGGTEAFF	TGCGCCAGCAGCTTGGCCGGGGTCGGGGGCACTGAAGCTTTCTTT
-	TRBD2	TRBJ2-5	TRBV2	CASRKELAGEETQYF	TGTGCCAGCAGAAAGGAGCTAGCGGGTGAAGAGACCCAGTACTTC
-	TRBD1	TRBJ1-4	TRBV13	CASSRTGVNEKLFF	TGTGCCAGCAGCCGGACAGGGGTTAATGAAAAACTGTTTTTT
-	TRBD2	TRBJ2-1	TRBV7-2	CASTPTSGYYNEQFF	TGTGCCAGCACCCCGACTAGCGGGTACTACAATGAGCAGTTCTTC
-	-	TRBJ1-5	TRBV5-5	CASSLAQGGNQPQHF	TGTGCCAGCAGCTTGGCACAGGGTGGCAATCAGCCCCAGCATTTT
-	TRBD2	TRBJ2-1	TRBV5-1	CASRVTSGSYNEQFF	TGCGCCAGCAGAGTAACTAGCGGGAGTTACAATGAGCAGTTCTTC
-	-	TRBJ1-1	TRBV25-1	CASSEQGRGTEAFF	TGTGCCAGCAGTGAACAGGGGCGGGGGACTGAAGCTTTCTTT
-	-	TRBJ1-1	TRBV18	CASSPPSGRNTEAFF	TGTGCCAGCTCACCACCGTCAGGGCGGAACACTGAAGCTTTCTTT
-	-	TRBJ1-6	TRBV4-1	CASSHSFEDSRALHF	TGCGCCAGCAGCCACTCTTTTGAGGACAGTCGGGCCCTCCACTTT
-	-	TRBJ2-1	TRBV24-1	CATSDQGLYNDYNEQFF	TGTGCCACCAGTGACCAGGGACTCTACAATGACTACAATGAGCAGTTCTTC
-	TRBD1	TRBJ1-3	TRBV30	CAWRRQGGHTIYF	TGTGCCTGGAGACGACAGGGGGGACACACCATATATTTT
-	TRBD2	TRBJ2-7	TRBV11-3	CASSSKTSAEQYF	TGTGCCAGCAGCTCAAAGACTAGCGCCGAGCAGTACTTC
-	TRBD1	TRBJ1-2	TRBV10-3	CAISLRTGGGYTF	TGTGCCATCAGCCTGAGGACAGGTGGCGGCTACACCTTC
-	-	TRBJ2-1	TRBV28	CASSGAGASYNEQFF	TGTGCCAGCAGTGGGGCGGGGGCCTCCTACAATGAGCAGTTCTTC
-	-	TRBJ2-1	TRBV6-4	CASSPGNNEQFF	TGTGCCAGCAGTCCAGGGAACAATGAGCAGTTCTTC
-	-	TRBJ2-3	TRBV5-6	CASSPQAGPAQYF	TGTGCCAGCAGCCCCCAGGCGGGGCCTGCGCAGTATTTT
-	-	TRBJ1-5	TRBV30	CAWSGGTNQPQHF	TGTGCCTGGAGTGGGGGCACCAATCAGCCCCAGCATTTT
-	-	TRBJ1-3	TRBV19	CASSTGGGGNTIYF	TGTGCCAGTAGTACGGGGGGCGGTGGAAACACCATATATTTT
-	-	TRBJ1-1	TRBV6-5	CATKGDGGEAFF	TGTGCCACCAAGGGGGACGGCGGTGAAGCTTTCTTT
-	-	TRBJ2-5	TRBV30	CAWARETQYF	TGTGCCTGGGCCAGGGAGACCCAGTACTTC
once	-	TRBJ2-5	TRBV30	CAWRGRGGYQETQYF	TGTGCCTGGAGAGGAAGGGGTGGGTACCAAGAGACCCAGTACTTC
few	TRBD1	TRBJ1-2	TRBV28	CASRPQGGYGYTF	TGTGCCAGCAGGCCCCAGGGGGGCTATGGCTACACCTTC
-	-	TRBJ2-6	TRBV7-9	CASSFSVSGANVLTF	TGTGCCAGCAGCTTCAGCGTCTCTGGGGCCAACGTCCTGACTTTC
-	-	TRBJ2-5	TRBV16	CASSLLSQGETQYF	TGTGCCAGCAGCCTTCTTTCCCAGGGAGAGACCCAGTACTTC